This TCR beta chain was captured in a study of blood T cells in healthy people across ages. Study context: About one barcoded beta molecule per two T cells was captured by template switching.

There are 16 residues in the CDR3. With 5 bases clipped from V and 5 bases from J, the junction kept 9 bases outside the gene matches. In germline, CDR1 is MNHEY, CDR2 SVGEGT. The authors ran a second PCR of about 7 to 11 cycles using a sample-barcoded 5' primer and a J-beta primer mix. One entry per CDR3 protein results from TCRdb running MiXCR on the 5' RACE reads. The sample yields 650,000 to 700,000 distinct CDR3 sequences, roughly 32% seen once. This clonotype came up many times. Donors ranged from roughly 6 to 100 years old and were healthy Caucasians in Russia. The clonotype originates from a woman older than 75 in good health. The chain uses TRBV6-2 or TRBV6-3 and TRBJ2-1; 10 bases align to TRBD2. Specimen: blood. The CDR3 spells CASSPSLAGKDNEQFF. CDR3 DNA sequence: TGTGCCAGCAGTCCATCACTAGCGGGGAAAGACAATGAGCAGTTCTTC.